This section outlines one T cell receptor beta chain sequence together with its context. These data originate in a study of response to subunit inactivated influenza vaccine. Trimming removed 7 bases from V and 1 base from J, with 10 bases in between. Germline CDR1 is KGHDR and CDR2 is SFDVKD. The CDR3 sequence is 14 residues long. From the RT-PCR reads, TCRdb called clonotypes with MiXCR, one entry per CDR3 protein. The table has 500,000 or so distinct CDR3 sequences, about 15% seen once. V and J are TRBV24-1 and TRBJ1-5, with unresolved D. The receptor's source is a man between 50 and 69 years old who received an inactivated influenza vaccine. Source: CD4+ T cells sorted from PBMCs, taken less than 25 months after vaccination. The CDR3 DNA is TGTGCCACCAGCTTGGACGGGAGCAATCAGCCCCAGCATTTT. This codes for CATSLDGSNQPQHF.